This T cell receptor (beta chain) came from a study of T cell responses to AZD1222 COVID-19 vaccine (dated by TCRdb to the early 2020s). Context from the whole study: A total of under 250 trial participants underwent TCR sequencing, of whom around 210 had received two doses of AZD1222 and about 25 had received two doses of the MenACWY control vaccine. Trial participants were enrolled into age subgroups of 18-55, 56-69 and 70-plus years, which contained approximately 150, 30 and 60 TCR-sequenced participants, respectively.

The paper as a whole reports these results and caveats: CD4 TCRs associated with the vaccine covered the entire spike protein, and the dominant responses were in regions 160-218 and 743-854. Participants were mostly white British, with more females than males. The authors suggested clonal diversity may have been underestimated. In the small 56-69-year group, the increase in depth fell short of significance, most likely because of low power. Nearly half of unique spike-specific TCRs reportedly recognized epitopes outside regions mutated in the B.1.351 and B.1.1.7 variants. Conclusions about previously exposed vaccinees are limited, since just 5 or 6 AZD1222 recipients were seropositive for SARS-CoV-2 at baseline. No day 14 peak-response samples were available, so repertoires were characterized only after the peak T cell response. Spike-specific TCR breadth and depth rose significantly after two AZD1222 doses compared with day 0 and with MenACWY recipients.

In light of the paper, this sample's time point label describes: about 28 days (+/-7) after the second vaccine dose. AZD1222 recipients given second doses at about 4 weeks or at about 12 weeks were pooled, since spike-specific TCR depth and breadth were not found to differ between the two schedules. Samples from vaccinated people were obtained from the UK trials COV001 and COV002, which included a single-blind randomized controlled phase 2/3 trial of AZD1222 (ChAdOx1 nCoV-19) in healthy adults. For TCRbeta chain sequencing, PBMC samples from trial participants were taken at day 0 and at day 28 after the second dose. The CDR3 regions of human TCRbeta chains were subjected to immunosequencing. The paper's data handling went like this. TCRs in the repertoires were matched against a reference library of SARS-CoV-2-specific TCRs that had been generated with the MIRA antigen-specificity platform. Breadth meant the fraction of unique TCRs that were SARS-CoV-2-associated, whereas depth meant the fraction of total T cells that were SARS-CoV-2-associated. Using the MIRA data, each spike-specific TCR was mapped to the spike region that the TCR reacts to and placed in a CD4 or CD8 class. Log10-transformed breadth and depth values were compared by one-way ANOVA with Sidak's multiple comparisons tests. The clones in this table, taken by TCRdb from immuneACCESS, are in-frame only. Not every clone is retained; where verified, under half of the shortfall comes from an unresolved V gene, and the cause of the rest is unknown. The DNA was the basis for D and trimming; V, J and clone size are from that table. For this sample the table gives roughly 99,000 clones, of which 70% to 90% were detected only once. About 5% of the sample is held by the ten biggest clonotypes.

A remark on this clone: The antigen this receptor binds is unknown. Base qualities are not provided; no much larger clone lies one nucleotide away.

From a lookup of the germline V gene, CDR1 and CDR2 are SGHTA and FQGNSA. V and J lose 5 bases and 0 bases, and a span of 17 bases separates them. CDR3 length: 16 amino acids, cysteine to phenylalanine. Just the 48-base CDR3 DNA is kept, in frame starting at base 1. This sequence originates from an adult who received the AZD1222 COVID-19 vaccine. The source was peripheral blood, collected 28 days after the second AZD1222 dose. The rearranged chain carries TRBV7-2 and TRBJ2-7; the D region possibly corresponds to TRBD2 (5 bases align). The CDR3 sequence is CASSQAVGGLSYEQYF. The DNA sequence reads TGTGCCAGCAGCCAAGCGGTGGGCGGCCTCTCCTACGAGCAGTACTTC.